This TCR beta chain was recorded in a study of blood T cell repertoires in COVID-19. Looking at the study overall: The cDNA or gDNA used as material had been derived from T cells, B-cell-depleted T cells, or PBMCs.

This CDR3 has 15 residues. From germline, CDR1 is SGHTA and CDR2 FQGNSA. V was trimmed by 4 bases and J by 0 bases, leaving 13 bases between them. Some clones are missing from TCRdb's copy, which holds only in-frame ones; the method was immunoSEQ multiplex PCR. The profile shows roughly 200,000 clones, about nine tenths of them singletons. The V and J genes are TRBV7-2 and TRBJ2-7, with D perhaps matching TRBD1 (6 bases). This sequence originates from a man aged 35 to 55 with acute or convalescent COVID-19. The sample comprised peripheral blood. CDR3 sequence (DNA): TGTGCCAGCAGCTACCAGGGGACGGCCTCCTACGAGCAGTACTTC. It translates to CASSYQGTASYEQYF.